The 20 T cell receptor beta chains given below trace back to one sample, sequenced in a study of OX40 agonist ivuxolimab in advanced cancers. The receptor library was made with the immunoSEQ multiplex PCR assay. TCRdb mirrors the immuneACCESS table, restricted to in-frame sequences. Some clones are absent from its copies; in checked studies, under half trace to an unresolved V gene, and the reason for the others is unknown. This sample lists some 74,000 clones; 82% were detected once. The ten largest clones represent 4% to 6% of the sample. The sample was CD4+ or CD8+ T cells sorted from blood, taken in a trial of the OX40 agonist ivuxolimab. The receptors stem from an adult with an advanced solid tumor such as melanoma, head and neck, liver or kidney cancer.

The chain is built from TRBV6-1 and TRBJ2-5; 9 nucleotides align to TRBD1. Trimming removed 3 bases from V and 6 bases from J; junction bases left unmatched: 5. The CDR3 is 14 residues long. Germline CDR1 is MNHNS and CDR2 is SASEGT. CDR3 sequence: CASSDWDRAKTQYF. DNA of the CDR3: TGTGCCAGCAGTGACTGGGACAGGGCAAAGACCCAGTACTTC.

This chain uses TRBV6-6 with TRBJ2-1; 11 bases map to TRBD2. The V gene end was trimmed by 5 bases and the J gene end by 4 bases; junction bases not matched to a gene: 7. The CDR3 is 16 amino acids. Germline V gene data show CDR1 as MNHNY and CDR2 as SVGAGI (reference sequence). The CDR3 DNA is TGTGCCAGCAGTCACGAGGGACTAGCGGCTTACAATGAGCAGTTCTTC. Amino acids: CASSHEGLAAYNEQFF.

CDR3 in amino acids: CASSSNTGRLGNIQYF. DNA for the CDR3: TGTGCCAGCAGTTCGAATACAGGGCGCCTAGGGAACATTCAGTACTTC. The rearrangement uses TRBV28 and TRBJ2-4; D is possibly TRBD1 (6 bases). Trimming removed 4 bases at V and 7 bases at J, with 20 bases between. The CDR3 runs 16 residues. Germline CDR1 and CDR2: MDHEN and SYDVKM.

The CDR3 is CASSPLDTDTQYF. CDR3 DNA: TGTGCCAGCTCACCACTTGACACAGATACGCAGTATTTT. The chain is built from TRBV18 and TRBJ2-3; D not resolved. Trimming took off 1 base at V and 2 bases at J, with 4 bases between the two ends. Germline assignment: CDR1 KGHSH and CDR2 LQKENI. The CDR3 sequence is 13 residues long.

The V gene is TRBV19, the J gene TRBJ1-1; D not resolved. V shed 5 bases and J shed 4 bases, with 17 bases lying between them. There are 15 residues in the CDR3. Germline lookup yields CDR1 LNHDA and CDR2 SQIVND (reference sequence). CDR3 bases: TGTGCCAGTAGTTCCCTCGAATGGGAGGGCACTGAAGCTTTCTTT. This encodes CASSSLEWEGTEAFF.

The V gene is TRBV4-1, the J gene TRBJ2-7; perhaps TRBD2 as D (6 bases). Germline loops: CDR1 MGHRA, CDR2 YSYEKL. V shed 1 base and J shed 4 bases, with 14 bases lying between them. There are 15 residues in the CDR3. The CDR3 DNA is TGCGCCAGCAGCCAAGTTAGTTCCGGGAGATACGAGCAGTACTTC. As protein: CASSQVSSGRYEQYF.

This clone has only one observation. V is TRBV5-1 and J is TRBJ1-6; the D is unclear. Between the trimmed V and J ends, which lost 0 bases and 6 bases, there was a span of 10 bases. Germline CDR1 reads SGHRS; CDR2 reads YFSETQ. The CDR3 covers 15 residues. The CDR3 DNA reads TGCGCCAGCAGCTTGGTCGGCCTGGGTAATTCACCCCTCCACTTT. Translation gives CASSLVGLGNSPLHF.

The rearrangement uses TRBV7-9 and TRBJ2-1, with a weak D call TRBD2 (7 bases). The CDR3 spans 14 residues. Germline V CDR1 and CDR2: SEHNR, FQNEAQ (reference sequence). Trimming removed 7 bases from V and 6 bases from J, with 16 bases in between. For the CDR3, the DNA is TGTGCCAGCACCAAGGGGGGGCTGATCAATGAGCAGTTCTTC. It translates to CASTKGGLINEQFF.

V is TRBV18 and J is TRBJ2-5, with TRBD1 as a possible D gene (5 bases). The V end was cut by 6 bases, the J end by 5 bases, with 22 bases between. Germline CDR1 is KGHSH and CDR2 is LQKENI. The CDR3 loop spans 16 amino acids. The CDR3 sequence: CASSKNRLASGETQYF. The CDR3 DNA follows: TGTGCCAGCTCTAAGAATAGACTGGCCTCAGGGGAGACCCAGTACTTC. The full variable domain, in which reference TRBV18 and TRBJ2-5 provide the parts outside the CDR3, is NAGVMQNPRHLVRRRGQEARLRCSPMKGHSHVYWYRQLPEEGLKFMVYLQKENIIDESGMPKERFSAEFPKEGPSILRIQQVVRGDSAAYFCASSKNRLASGETQYFGPGTRLLVL.

CDR3 nucleotide sequence: TGTGCCACCGGACTAGCGGGAGTCACAGATACGCAGTATTTT. It specifies CATGLAGVTDTQYF. The genes are TRBV2 and TRBJ2-3, with TRBD2 matching 13 bases. The V gene's germline CDR1 is SNHLY and CDR2 FYNNEI. The CDR3 sequence is 14 residues long. V shed 10 bases and J 2 bases; nucleotides not matched to a gene: 3. The complete variable domain, with remaining parts taken from reference TRBV2 and TRBJ2-3, reads EPEVTQTPSHQVTQMGQEVILRCVPISNHLYFYWYRQILGQKVEFLVSFYNNEISEKSEIFDDQFSVERPDGSNFTLKIRSTKLEDSAMYFCATGLAGVTDTQYFGPGTRLTVL.

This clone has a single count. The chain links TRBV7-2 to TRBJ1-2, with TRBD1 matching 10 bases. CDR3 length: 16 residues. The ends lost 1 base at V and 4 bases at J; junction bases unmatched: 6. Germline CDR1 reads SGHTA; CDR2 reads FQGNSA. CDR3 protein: CASSLVWGQGSYGYTF. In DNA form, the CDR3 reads TGTGCCAGCAGCTTAGTGTGGGGACAGGGGTCCTATGGCTACACCTTC.

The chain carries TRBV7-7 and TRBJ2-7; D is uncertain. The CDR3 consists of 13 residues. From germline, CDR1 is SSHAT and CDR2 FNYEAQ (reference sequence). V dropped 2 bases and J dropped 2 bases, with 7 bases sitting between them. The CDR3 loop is CASSLTSAYEQYF. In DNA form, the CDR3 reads TGTGCCAGCAGCTTAACCAGCGCCTACGAGCAGTACTTC. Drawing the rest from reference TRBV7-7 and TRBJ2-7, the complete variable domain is GAGVSQSPRYKVTKRGQDVTLRCDPISSHATLYWYQQALGQGPEFLTYFNYEAQPDKSGLPSDRFSAERPEGSISTLTIQRTEQRDSAMYRCASSLTSAYEQYFGPGTRLTVT.

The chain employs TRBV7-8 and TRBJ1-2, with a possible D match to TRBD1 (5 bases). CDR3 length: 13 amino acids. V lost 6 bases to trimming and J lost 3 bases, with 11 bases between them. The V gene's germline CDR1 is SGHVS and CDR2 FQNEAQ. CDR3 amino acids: CASRDSGDYGYTF. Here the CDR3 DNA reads TGTGCCAGCAGAGACTCGGGGGACTATGGCTACACCTTC.

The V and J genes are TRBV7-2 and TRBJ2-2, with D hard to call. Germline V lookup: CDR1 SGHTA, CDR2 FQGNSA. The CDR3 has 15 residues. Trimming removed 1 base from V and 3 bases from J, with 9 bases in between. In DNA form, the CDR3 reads TGTGCCAGCAGCTTAGATCGCGGAGACACCGGGGAGCTGTTTTTT. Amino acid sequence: CASSLDRGDTGELFF.

CDR3 DNA: TGTGCCAGCAGCTATGTCCGAGAGACCCAGTACTTC. This gives the protein CASSYVRETQYF. The chain is built from TRBV7-9 and TRBJ2-5; D is unclear. V shed 4 bases and J shed 4 bases, with 7 bases lying between them. This CDR3 has 12 amino acids. Germline V gene data show CDR1 as SEHNR and CDR2 as FQNEAQ (reference sequence).

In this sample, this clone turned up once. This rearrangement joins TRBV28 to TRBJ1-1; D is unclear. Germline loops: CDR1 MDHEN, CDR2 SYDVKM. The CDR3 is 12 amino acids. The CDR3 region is CVCSGLNTEAFF. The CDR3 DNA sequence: TGTGTCTGCTCCGGGTTGAACACTGAAGCTTTCTTT.

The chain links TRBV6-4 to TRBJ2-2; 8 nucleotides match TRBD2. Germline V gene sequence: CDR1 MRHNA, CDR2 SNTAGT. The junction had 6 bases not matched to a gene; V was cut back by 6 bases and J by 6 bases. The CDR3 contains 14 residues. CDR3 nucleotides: TGTGCCAGCAGGATGGGACTAGATGCCGGGGAGCTGTTTTTT. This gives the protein CASRMGLDAGELFF.

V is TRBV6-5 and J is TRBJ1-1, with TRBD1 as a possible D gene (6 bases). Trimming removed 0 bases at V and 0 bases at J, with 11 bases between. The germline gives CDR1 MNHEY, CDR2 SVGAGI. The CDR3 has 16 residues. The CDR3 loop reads CASSYSGQPMNTEAFF. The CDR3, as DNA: TGTGCCAGCAGTTACTCCGGACAGCCCATGAACACTGAAGCTTTCTTT.

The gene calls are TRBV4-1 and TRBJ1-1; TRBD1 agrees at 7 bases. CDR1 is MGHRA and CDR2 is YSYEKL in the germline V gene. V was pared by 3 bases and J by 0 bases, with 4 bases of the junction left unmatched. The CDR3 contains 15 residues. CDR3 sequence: CASSHPGTVNTEAFF. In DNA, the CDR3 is TGCGCCAGCAGCCACCCCGGGACAGTGAACACTGAAGCTTTCTTT.

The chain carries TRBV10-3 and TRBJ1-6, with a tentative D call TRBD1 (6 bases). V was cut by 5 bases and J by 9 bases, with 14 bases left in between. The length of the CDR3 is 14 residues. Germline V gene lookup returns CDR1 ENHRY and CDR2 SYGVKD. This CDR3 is CAISSAGVPSPLHF. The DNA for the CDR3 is TGTGCCATCAGTTCCGCAGGGGTCCCTTCACCCCTCCACTTT.